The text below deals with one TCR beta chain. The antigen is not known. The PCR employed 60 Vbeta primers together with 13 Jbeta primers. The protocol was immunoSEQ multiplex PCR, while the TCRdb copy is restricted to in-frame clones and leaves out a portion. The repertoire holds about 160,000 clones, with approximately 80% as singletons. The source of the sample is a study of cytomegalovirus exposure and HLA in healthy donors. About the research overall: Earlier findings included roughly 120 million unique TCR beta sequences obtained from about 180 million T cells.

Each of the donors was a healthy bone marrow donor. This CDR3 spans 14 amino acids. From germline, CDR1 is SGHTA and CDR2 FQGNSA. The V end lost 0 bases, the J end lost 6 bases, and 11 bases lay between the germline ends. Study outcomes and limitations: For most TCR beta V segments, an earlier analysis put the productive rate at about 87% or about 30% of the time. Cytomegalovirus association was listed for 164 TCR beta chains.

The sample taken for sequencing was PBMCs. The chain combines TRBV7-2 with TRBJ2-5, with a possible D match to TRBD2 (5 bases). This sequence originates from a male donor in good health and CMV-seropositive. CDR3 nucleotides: TGTGCCAGCAGCTTAGCTCCCGGGGAAAAGACCCAGTACTTC. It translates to CASSLAPGEKTQYF.